The clone carrying this TCR beta chain has only a few counts. The antigen remains unidentified. CDR3 length: 16 residues. Germline assignment: CDR1 SGHVS and CDR2 FNYEAQ. The V end was cut by 5 bases, the J end by 1 base, with 17 bases between. The sample belongs to a study of T cells in Graves' hyperthyroidism and ophthalmopathy. Amplification targeted TCR beta CDR3 regions from RNA transcripts. First-round RT-PCR with HTBI primers amplified the TCR CDR3 region. One entry per CDR3 protein results from TCRdb running MiXCR on the multiplex PCR reads. This table has approximately 700,000 distinct CDR3 sequences, just under 45% appearing once. Study-wide points: Separation of ophthalmopathy from stable hyperthyroidism was achieved by a 13 V-J model.

The source of this sequence is an adult man with Graves' disease, either hyperthyroidism or ophthalmopathy (not recorded which). The V gene is TRBV7-6, the J gene TRBJ1-1; possibly TRBD1 for D (6 bases). Sample: peripheral blood or thyroid tissue (not recorded which). The CDR3 here is CASSIGWGARNTEAFF. As DNA, the CDR3 is TGTGCCAGCAGCATAGGTTGGGGGGCGCGGAACACTGAAGCTTTCTTT.